Below, 5 T cell receptor beta chains from the same sample are listed, as sequenced in a study of blood T cell repertoires in COVID-19. Clones were read by immunoSEQ multiplex PCR, and TCRdb kept only the in-frame ones, dropping some. Here the sample spans about 370,000 clones, 80% to 90% being singletons. Sequenced material: peripheral blood. The receptors were sampled from a woman aged 25 to 45 with COVID-19, enrolled during active disease.

The chain is built from TRBV28 and TRBJ2-7; 9 nucleotides match TRBD2. There are 13 residues in the CDR3. From germline, CDR1 is MDHEN and CDR2 SYDVKM. The trim removed 9 bases at V and 0 bases at J, leaving 3 bases unmatched. The CDR3 nucleotides are TGTGCCAGTGTAGCGGGGGACTCCTACGAGCAGTACGTC. It translates to CASVAGDSYEQYV.

The chain has TRBV19 and TRBJ1-3, with a tentative D call TRBD1 (6 bases). CDR1 is LNHDA and CDR2 is SQIVND in the germline V gene (reference sequence). V was shortened by 7 bases and J by 7 bases, with 20 bases between the two germline ends. The CDR3 extends over 15 amino acids. CDR3: CASIRGGGHWNTIYF. The CDR3 DNA sequence: TGTGCCAGTATTCGCGGCGGGGGGCATTGGAACACCATATATTTT. The entire variable domain, with the rest obtained from reference TRBV19 and TRBJ1-3, is as follows: DGGITQSPKYLFRKEGQNVTLSCEQNLNHDAMYWYRQDPGQGLRLIYYSQIVNDFQKGDIAEGYSVSREKKESFPLTVTSAQKNPTAFYLCASIRGGGHWNTIYFGEGSWLTVV.

J is TRBJ2-3 and V is TRBV11-2; D unresolved. CDR1 and CDR2 (germline): SGHAT, FQNNGV. This CDR3 region has 12 residues. V was pared by 1 base and J by 4 bases, with 3 bases between. CDR3: CASSLVADTQYF. The CDR3 coding sequence is TGTGCCAGCAGCTTAGTAGCAGATACGCAGTATTTT.

This chain joins TRBV20-1 and TRBJ1-1; possible D gene TRBD1, 5 bases. The CDR3 totals 11 residues. The V end lost 3 bases, the J end lost 12 bases, and 14 bases lay between the germline ends. Germline CDR1 reads DFQATT; CDR2 reads SNEGSKA (reference sequence). For the CDR3, the DNA is TGCAGTGCTAGGACGGGGGGGGTTCCTTTCTTT. This translates into CSARTGGVPFF.

This chain connects TRBV28 to TRBJ2-1; D remains unclear. Trimming removed 1 base at V and 7 bases at J, with 14 bases between. CDR1 and CDR2 (germline): MDHEN, SYDVKM. The CDR3 has 15 residues. The CDR3 here is CASSLYSSYLNEQFF. The CDR3 bases are TGTGCCAGCAGTTTATACTCCTCGTATTTGAATGAGCAGTTCTTC.